A single sample is the source of the 23 T cell receptor beta chains below, sequenced in a study of cytomegalovirus exposure and HLA in healthy donors. The PCR contained 60 Vbeta and 13 Jbeta primers. Clones were read by immunoSEQ multiplex PCR, and TCRdb kept only the in-frame ones, dropping some. This sample has 130,000 or so clones, with 8% to 9.5% found just once. Sequenced material: PBMCs. The receptor set was obtained from a middle-aged man in good health and CMV-seronegative.

In nucleotides, the CDR3 is TGTGCCACCAGCAGAGCGGGCTCTGGGGCCAACGTCCTGACTTTC. As protein: CATSRAGSGANVLTF. The gene calls are TRBV15 and TRBJ2-6; the D is unclear. Germline CDR1 and CDR2: LNHNV and YYDKDF (reference sequence). The CDR3 runs 15 residues. V was cut by 1 base and J by 0 bases, with 4 bases left in between.

The V and J genes are TRBV9 and TRBJ2-3; 8 positions match TRBD1. This CDR3 is 13 amino acids long. The V gene's germline CDR1 is SGDLS and CDR2 YYNGEE. J lost 2 bases, V lost 6 bases, and 2 bases had no gene match. The CDR3 DNA is TGTGCCAGCAAGGACAGGGTCACAGATACGCAGTATTTT. It specifies CASKDRVTDTQYF.

This clone was counted a few times. The chain joins TRBV5-1 to TRBJ2-5, with TRBD2 matching 7 bases. The length of the CDR3 is 14 residues. Looked up from germline, CDR1 is SGHRS and CDR2 is YFSETQ. V lost 6 bases and J lost 5; bases outside the gene matches: 10. CDR3 sequence reads: CASTALGGGETQYF. As DNA, the CDR3 is TGCGCCAGCACCGCTTTGGGGGGAGGGGAGACCCAGTACTTC. Using reference TRBV5-1 and TRBJ2-5 for the parts outside the CDR3, the full variable domain is KAGVTQTPRYLIKTRGQQVTLSCSPISGHRSVSWYQQTPGQGLQFLFEYFSETQRNKGNFPGRFSGRQFSNSRSEMNVSTLELGDSALYLCASTALGGGETQYFGPGTRLLVL.

The chain recombines TRBV15 with TRBJ2-3; 8 bases align to TRBD2. The V and J ends lost 2 bases and 2 bases, in that order; junction bases with no gene match: 9. The V gene's germline CDR1 is LNHNV and CDR2 YYDKDF (reference sequence). The CDR3 has 17 residues. The CDR3 DNA follows: TGTGCCACCAGCAGAAACTCGGGACTAGTGGTCACAGATACGCAGTATTTT. Translating it yields CATSRNSGLVVTDTQYF.

The rearrangement uses TRBV4-1 and TRBJ2-5; D call uncertain. Matching the DNA end better, TRBJ2-7 makes the J call doubtful. CDR1 and CDR2 from the germline V gene are MGHRA and YSYEKL. The CDR3 spans 12 residues. This CDR3 reads CASSNLAYEQYF. The CDR3 DNA sequence: TGCGCCAGCAGCAACCTAGCCTACGAGCAGTACTTC.

This clone has just one count. The rearrangement links TRBV11-2 to TRBJ2-1; D remains unclear. This CDR3 spans 16 amino acids. Per the germline V gene, CDR1 is SGHAT and CDR2 is FQNNGV. Trimming left V 2 bases short and J 0 bases short, with 11 bases between. This chain's CDR3 is CASSLHVQSSYNEQFF. The CDR3 nucleotides read TGTGCCAGCAGCTTACATGTACAGTCCTCCTACAATGAGCAGTTCTTC.

V and J are TRBV20-1 and TRBJ2-5, with D unclear. Trimming left V 8 bases short and J 4 bases short, with 8 bases between. Germline CDR1 and CDR2: DFQATT and SNEGSKA (reference sequence). The CDR3 contains 10 residues. The CDR3 sequence: CSSWAETQYF. In DNA, the CDR3 is TGCAGTTCTTGGGCAGAGACCCAGTACTTC.

The table lists this clone with a few counts. This rearrangement joins TRBV5-1 to TRBJ2-6; unclear D gene. The V gene lost 0 bases and the J gene lost 0 bases, with 13 bases spanning the gap. Germline CDR1 and CDR2: SGHRS and YFSETQ. The CDR3 length is 18 residues. CDR3 region: CASSLGPETASGANVLTF. The CDR3 bases are TGCGCCAGCAGCTTGGGGCCGGAGACGGCCTCTGGGGCCAACGTCCTGACTTTC.

This clone was picked up a small number of times. This chain uses TRBV25-1 with TRBJ1-6; tentatively, D is TRBD1 (5 bases). Trimming stripped 3 bases from V and 3 bases from J, with 15 bases between. CDR3 length: 17 amino acids. Per germline, CDR1 MGHDK and CDR2 SYGVNS. Written as DNA, the CDR3 is TGTGCCAGCAGTGAGGGGAGGGGACCTTACTATAATTCACCCCTCCACTTT. This encodes CASSEGRGPYYNSPLHF.

This clone was found a few times. This chain connects TRBV11-2 to TRBJ2-6, with D possibly being TRBD1 (6 bases). Between the trimmed V and J ends, which lost 4 bases and 1 base, there was a span of 14 bases. The CDR3 has 17 amino acids. The germline CDR1 and CDR2 sequences are SGHAT and FQNNGV. CDR3 loop: CASSYTGTPSGANVLTF. The CDR3 nucleotides are TGTGCCAGCAGCTATACCGGGACACCTTCTGGGGCCAACGTCCTGACTTTC.

The chain joins TRBV28 to TRBJ1-6, with a possible D match to TRBD1 (5 bases). CDR1 MDHEN and CDR2 SYDVKM come from the germline V gene. CDR3 size: 15 residues. V was cut by 3 bases and J by 5 bases, with 11 bases left in between. CDR3 amino acids: CASSFGGANNSPLHF. The CDR3 DNA is TGTGCCAGCAGTTTTGGAGGGGCGAATAATTCACCCCTCCACTTT.

Remarks on this clone: This sample also contains other DNA sequences that code for the same CDR3. V gene TRBV7-6 combines with J gene TRBJ2-7; TRBD1 is a possible D gene (6 bases). Germline V gene lookup returns CDR1 SGHVS and CDR2 FNYEAQ. Trimming took off 2 bases at V and 4 bases at J, with 9 bases between the two ends. The length of the CDR3 is 13 residues. CDR3: CASSLIQGYEQYF. CDR3 DNA sequence: TGTGCCAGCAGCTTAATCCAGGGGTACGAGCAGTACTTC. Full variable domain (missing parts from reference TRBV7-6 and TRBJ2-7): GAGVSQSPRYKVTKRGQDVALRCDPISGHVSLYWYRQALGQGPEFLTYFNYEAQQDKSGLPNDRFSAERPEGSISTLTIQRTEQRDSAMYRCASSLIQGYEQYFGPGTRLTVT.

This clone was seen a few times. The chain links TRBV5-4 to TRBJ2-7; 8 nucleotides match TRBD2. With 1 base clipped from V and 7 bases from J, the junction kept 7 bases outside the gene matches. The V gene's germline CDR1 is SGHNT and CDR2 YYREEE (reference sequence). The CDR3 runs 14 residues. DNA of the CDR3: TGTGCCAGCAGCTTGCGGGGGGGCCAGGAAGAGCAGTACTTC. This encodes CASSLRGGQEEQYF. Combining the CDR3 with reference TRBV5-4 and TRBJ2-7 gives the whole variable domain ETGVTQSPTHLIKTRGQQVTLRCSSQSGHNTVSWYQQALGQGPQFIFQYYREEENGRGNFPPRFSGLQFPNYSSELNVNALELDDSALYLCASSLRGGQEEQYFGPGTRLTVT.

This clone has only a few counts. The gene calls are TRBV6-5 and TRBJ1-5; the match to TRBD1 covers 7 bases. Germline V gene lookup returns CDR1 MNHEY and CDR2 SVGAGI. There are 13 residues in the CDR3. The ends lost 6 bases at V and 7 bases at J; junction bases unmatched: 6. The CDR3 nucleotides read TGTGCCAGCAGCTCAGGGGGGTCACAGCCCCAGCATTTT. Translated: CASSSGGSQPQHF.

This clone was counted a few times. The CDR3 protein is CASSRTGNQETQYF. CDR3 nucleotide sequence: TGTGCCAGCAGTCGGACAGGGAACCAAGAGACCCAGTACTTC. V and J are TRBV11-2 and TRBJ2-5; 8 nucleotides line up with TRBD1. The V and J ends lost 6 bases and 0 bases, in that order; junction bases with no gene match: 3. The CDR3 runs to 14 residues. Germline values: CDR1 SGHAT, CDR2 FQNNGV.

This clone was counted only a few times. Other DNA sequences in the sample encode the same CDR3. The J gene is TRBJ1-5, the V gene TRBV19; the D is unclear. Looked up from germline, CDR1 is LNHDA and CDR2 is SQIVND (reference sequence). V dropped 2 bases and J dropped 4 bases, with 6 bases sitting between them. CDR3 length equals 13 residues. The CDR3 bases are TGTGCCAGTAGTATACCTACGAATCAGCCCCAGCATTTT. The encoded protein is CASSIPTNQPQHF.

Only a few counts were recorded for this clone. The genes are TRBV11-2 and TRBJ2-4; tentative D call: TRBD1 (6 bases). The CDR3 contains 16 residues. V lost 4 bases to trimming and J lost 1 base, with 14 bases between them. Germline lookup yields CDR1 SGHAT and CDR2 FQNNGV. In DNA, the CDR3 is TGTGCCAGCAGCTCCCCAACCGACAGGGCCAAAAACATTCAGTACTTC. Residues: CASSSPTDRAKNIQYF. The full variable domain, with the rest looked up from reference TRBV11-2 and TRBJ2-4, is EAGVAQSPRYKIIEKRQSVAFWCNPISGHATLYWYQQILGQGPKLLIQFQNNGVVDDSQLPKDRFSAERLKGVDSTLKIQPAKLEDSAVYLCASSSPTDRAKNIQYFGAGTRLSVL.

This clone was observed a few times. The rearrangement uses TRBV5-5 and TRBJ2-7; a possible D gene is TRBD1 (6 bases). There are 13 residues in the CDR3. V shed 5 bases and J shed 0 bases, with 9 bases lying between them. The germline V gene encodes CDR1 SGHKS and CDR2 YYEKEE (reference sequence). CDR3 nucleotides: TGTGCCAGCAGTACGGACAGCTCCTACGAGCAGTACTTC. This encodes CASSTDSSYEQYF.

This clone has just a few counts. The same CDR3 arises from other DNA sequences in this sample as well. The gene calls are TRBV4-1 and TRBJ2-7; a possible D gene is TRBD2 (5 bases). Germline V gene sequence: CDR1 MGHRA, CDR2 YSYEKL. V was cut by 0 bases and J by 4 bases, with 13 bases left in between. This CDR3 is built from 15 residues. The CDR3 DNA follows: TGCGCCAGCAGCCAAGAGGAGGCGGAGTCGTACGAGCAGTACTTC. This translates into CASSQEEAESYEQYF.

The chain is built from TRBV29-1 and TRBJ2-7; 7 bases map to TRBD1. CDR3 length: 13 residues. Germline loops: CDR1 SQVTM, CDR2 ANQGSEA. Losses at the gene ends were 8 bases for V and 3 bases for J; bases not matched to a gene: 10. The CDR3 loop reads CSFTQGSHYEQYF. DNA for the CDR3: TGCAGCTTCACACAGGGGTCCCACTACGAGCAGTACTTC.

The chain joins TRBV7-2 to TRBJ2-3, with 8 bases identical to TRBD1. Germline assignment: CDR1 SGHTA and CDR2 FQGNSA. CDR3 size: 15 residues. V lost 5 bases and J lost 2; bases outside the gene matches: 6. The CDR3 here is CASSLGQVITDTQYF. CDR3 nucleotide sequence: TGTGCCAGCAGCCTGGGACAGGTGATCACAGATACGCAGTATTTT. Combining the CDR3 with reference TRBV7-2 and TRBJ2-3 gives the whole variable domain GAGVSQSPSNKVTEKGKDVELRCDPISGHTALYWYRQSLGQGLEFLIYFQGNSAPDKSGLPSDRFSAERTGGSVSTLTIQRTQQEDSAVYLCASSLGQVITDTQYFGPGTRLTVL.

V usage is TRBV9 and J usage is TRBJ2-6; 7 positions agree with TRBD1. Germline CDR1 is SGDLS and CDR2 is YYNGEE. The CDR3 consists of 17 residues. V gave up 6 bases and J gave up 4 bases; unmatched junction bases: 13. DNA of the CDR3: TGTGCCAGCAACACTCCACGGACAGGTTCCGGGGCCAACGTCCTGACTTTC. This codes for CASNTPRTGSGANVLTF.

This sequence joins TRBV6-6 and TRBJ1-1, with D possibly being TRBD1 (6 bases). Trimming removed 7 bases at V and 8 bases at J, with 17 bases between. The germline V gene has CDR1 MNHNY and CDR2 SVGAGI (reference sequence). This CDR3 contains 13 residues. DNA of the CDR3: TGTGCCAGCACCTTCACACTCCAGGGGGAAGCTTTCTTT. The encoded protein is CASTFTLQGEAFF.